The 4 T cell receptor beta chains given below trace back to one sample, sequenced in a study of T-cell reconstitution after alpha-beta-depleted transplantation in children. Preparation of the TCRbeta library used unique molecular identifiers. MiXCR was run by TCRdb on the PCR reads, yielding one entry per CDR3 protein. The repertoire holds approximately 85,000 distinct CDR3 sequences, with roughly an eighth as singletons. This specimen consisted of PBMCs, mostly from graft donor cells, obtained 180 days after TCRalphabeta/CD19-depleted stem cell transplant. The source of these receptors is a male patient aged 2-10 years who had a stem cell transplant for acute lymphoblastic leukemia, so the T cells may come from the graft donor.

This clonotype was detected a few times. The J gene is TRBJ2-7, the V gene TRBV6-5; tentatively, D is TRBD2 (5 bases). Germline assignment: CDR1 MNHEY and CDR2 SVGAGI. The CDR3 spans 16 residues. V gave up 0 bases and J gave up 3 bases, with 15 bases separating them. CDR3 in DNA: TGTGCCAGCAGTTACTCGACTATTCGAGGGAGCTACGAGCAGTACTTC. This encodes CASSYSTIRGSYEQYF.

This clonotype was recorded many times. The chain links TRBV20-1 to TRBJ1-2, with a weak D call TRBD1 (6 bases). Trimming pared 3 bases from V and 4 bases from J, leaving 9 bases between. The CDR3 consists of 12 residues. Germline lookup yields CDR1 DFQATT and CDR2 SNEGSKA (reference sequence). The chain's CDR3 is CSARGGPYGYTF. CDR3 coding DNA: TGCAGTGCTAGGGGGGGGCCCTATGGCTACACCTTC.

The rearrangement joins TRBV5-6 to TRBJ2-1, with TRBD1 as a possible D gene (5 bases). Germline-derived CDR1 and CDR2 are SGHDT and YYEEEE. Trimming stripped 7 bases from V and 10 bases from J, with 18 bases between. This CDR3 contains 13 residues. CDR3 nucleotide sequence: TGTGCCAGCTATTACTGGTCCGACAGAGAGCAGTTCTTC. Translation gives CASYYWSDREQFF.

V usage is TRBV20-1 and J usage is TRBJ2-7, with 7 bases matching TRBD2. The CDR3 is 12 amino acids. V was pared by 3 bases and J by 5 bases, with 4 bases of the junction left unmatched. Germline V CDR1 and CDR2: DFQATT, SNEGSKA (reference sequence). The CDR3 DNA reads TGCAGTGCTAGCGGGGGGAAACACGAGCAGTACTTC. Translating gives CSASGGKHEQYF.